This T cell receptor (beta chain) was obtained from a study of Graves' ophthalmopathy and Graves' hyperthyroidism. Study context: Researchers obtained peripheral blood at initial diagnosis, before any treatment had begun. Study-wide findings and caveats: Among thyroid clonotypes expanded above 0.001 frequency, most also appeared in blood.

Amplification of TCR beta CDR3 regions used RNA transcripts. RT-PCR in the first round used HTBI primers; a second-round multiplex PCR followed. TCRdb itself ran the multiplex PCR reads through MiXCR, one entry per CDR3 protein. Of over 650,000 distinct CDR3 sequences in the sample, more than 40% were seen once. This clonotype is a singleton in its sample. Its antigen remains unidentified. This may come from a read error, since a much larger clone is one base off. Sequencing was carried out using peripheral blood. This receptor was identified in an adult man with Graves' ophthalmopathy.

This CDR3 is CASTRGTEAFF. The CDR3 DNA reads as TGTGCCAGCACTCGGGGGACTGAAGCTTTCTTT. The V call is TRBV25-1, the J call TRBJ1-1; D may be TRBD1 (5 bases). Germline-derived CDR1 and CDR2 are MGHDK and SYGVNS. V lost 7 bases to trimming and J lost 5 bases, with 8 bases between them. The CDR3 has 11 residues. The variable domain in full, completed from reference TRBV25-1 and TRBJ1-1, reads EADIYQTPRYLVIGTGKKITLECSQTMGHDKMYWYQQDPGMELHLIHYSYGVNSTEKGDLSSESTVSRIRTEHFPLTLESARPSHTSQYLCASTRGTEAFFGQGTRLTVV.